This is a list of T cell receptor beta chains from one sample in a study of blood T cell repertoires in COVID-19. Profiled with immunoSEQ multiplex PCR; TCRdb holds only in-frame clones, not every one. The sample yields 200,000 to 250,000 clones, about 85% seen once. Input material: peripheral blood. The receptor source for this set is an elderly woman with active or convalescent COVID-19. Both conserved end residues are part of each CDR3. Fields, in order: clone size, J gene, V gene, D gene, CDR3 DNA, CDR3 protein. The D gene is left open where the match is weak. Rows may omit the clone size; those that give it use once, few, many or a size class.

clone size: -
J gene: TRBJ1-2
V gene: TRBV6-5
D gene: -
CDR3 DNA: TGTGCCAGCAGTTCCCTAGGGGTGGGGGCACATGGCTACACCTTC
CDR3 protein: CASSSLGVGAHGYTF

clone size: -
J gene: TRBJ2-6
V gene: TRBV12-5
D gene: -
CDR3 DNA: TGTGCTAGCGCCAGCTCTGGGGCCAACGTCCTGACTTTC
CDR3 protein: CASASSGANVLTF

clone size: -
J gene: TRBJ1-2
V gene: TRBV6-1
D gene: TRBD1
CDR3 DNA: TGTGCCAGCAGTGATTGGGGGACAGGGAGGGGCTACACCTTC
CDR3 protein: CASSDWGTGRGYTF

clone size: -
J gene: TRBJ2-7
V gene: TRBV11-2
D gene: TRBD1
CDR3 DNA: TGTGCCAGCAGACCGCGAATAGGGGGCAGCGGCTACGAGCAGTACTTC
CDR3 protein: CASRPRIGGSGYEQYF

clone size: -
J gene: TRBJ2-5
V gene: TRBV11-2
D gene: -
CDR3 DNA: TGTGCCAGCAGCTCACTAGGGAAACTAGAAGAGACCCAGTACTTC
CDR3 protein: CASSSLGKLEETQYF

clone size: -
J gene: TRBJ1-2
V gene: TRBV7-9
D gene: TRBD1
CDR3 DNA: TGTGCCAGCAGCGAGGACAGGGTTGGGTATGGCTACACCTTC
CDR3 protein: CASSEDRVGYGYTF

clone size: -
J gene: TRBJ1-5
V gene: TRBV7-9
D gene: -
CDR3 DNA: TGTGCCAGCAGCTTAGCAGGGGATCAGCCCCAGCATTTT
CDR3 protein: CASSLAGDQPQHF

clone size: -
J gene: TRBJ1-2
V gene: TRBV19
D gene: -
CDR3 DNA: TGTGCCAGTAGTATGGTCATCCGGTCCGCTGGCTACACCTTC
CDR3 protein: CASSMVIRSAGYTF

clone size: -
J gene: TRBJ1-2
V gene: TRBV30
D gene: -
CDR3 DNA: TGTGCCTGGAGAGTAGGACACGGAGATGGCTACACCTTC
CDR3 protein: CAWRVGHGDGYTF

clone size: -
J gene: TRBJ1-2
V gene: TRBV19
D gene: TRBD1
CDR3 DNA: TGTGCCAGTAGTATGATGGACAGGGAACTTGGAGGCTACACCTTC
CDR3 protein: CASSMMDRELGGYTF

clone size: -
J gene: TRBJ1-4
V gene: TRBV5-4
D gene: -
CDR3 DNA: TGTGCCAGCAGCTTGACCGGAGATGAAAAACTGTTTTTT
CDR3 protein: CASSLTGDEKLFF

clone size: once
J gene: TRBJ1-1
V gene: TRBV15
D gene: -
CDR3 DNA: TGTGCCACCAGCAGAGATTACAGGGCCGAAGCTTTCTTT
CDR3 protein: CATSRDYRAEAFF

clone size: -
J gene: TRBJ2-7
V gene: TRBV7-3
D gene: -
CDR3 DNA: TGTGCCAGCAGCCCTGTGGGGAGATACTACGAGCAGTACTTC
CDR3 protein: CASSPVGRYYEQYF

clone size: few
J gene: TRBJ2-1
V gene: TRBV11-3
D gene: TRBD1
CDR3 DNA: TGTGCCAGCAGCTCGGACAGGGTGGAGGATGAGCAGTTCTTC
CDR3 protein: CASSSDRVEDEQFF

clone size: -
J gene: TRBJ2-7
V gene: TRBV29-1
D gene: TRBD1
CDR3 DNA: TGCAGCGCACAGGGACAGGGGAAATACGAGCAGTACTTC
CDR3 protein: CSAQGQGKYEQYF

clone size: -
J gene: TRBJ1-5
V gene: TRBV5-6
D gene: TRBD1
CDR3 DNA: TGTGCCAGCAGCCCCGGGACAGGGGCCTCCAATCAGCCCCAGCATTTT
CDR3 protein: CASSPGTGASNQPQHF

clone size: -
J gene: TRBJ1-5
V gene: TRBV27
D gene: -
CDR3 DNA: TGTGCCAGCAAACCTGGCCGGGTCGGCAATCAGCCCCAGCATTTT
CDR3 protein: CASKPGRVGNQPQHF

clone size: -
J gene: TRBJ2-2
V gene: TRBV29-1
D gene: TRBD1
CDR3 DNA: TGCAGCGTTGGGGACAGGGACACCGGGGAGCTGTTTTTT
CDR3 protein: CSVGDRDTGELFF

clone size: -
J gene: TRBJ2-7
V gene: TRBV29-1
D gene: TRBD1
CDR3 DNA: TGCAGCGTGGGACAGGGCGCCTACGAGCAGTACTTC
CDR3 protein: CSVGQGAYEQYF

clone size: few
J gene: TRBJ1-1
V gene: TRBV12-3/TRBV12-4
D gene: TRBD1
CDR3 DNA: TGTGCCAGCAGGGACAACAGGGGTGGTGAAGCTTTCTTT
CDR3 protein: CASRDNRGGEAFF

clone size: once
J gene: TRBJ2-5
V gene: TRBV11-3
D gene: TRBD2
CDR3 DNA: TGTGCCAGCAGCTTAGGCGGGGGAGAAGAGACCCAGTACTTC
CDR3 protein: CASSLGGGEETQYF

clone size: -
J gene: TRBJ2-5
V gene: TRBV24-1
D gene: TRBD2
CDR3 DNA: TGTGCCACCAGCGGGGGGGCCGGCGAGACCCAGTACTTC
CDR3 protein: CATSGGAGETQYF

clone size: -
J gene: TRBJ1-5
V gene: TRBV19
D gene: -
CDR3 DNA: TGTGCCAGTAGTATAGGGAGCCAGCCCCAGCATTTT
CDR3 protein: CASSIGSQPQHF

clone size: -
J gene: TRBJ2-1
V gene: TRBV4-3
D gene: TRBD2
CDR3 DNA: TGCGCCAGCAGCCAAGACATCGGGGGGGCCTACAATGAGCAGTTCTTC
CDR3 protein: CASSQDIGGAYNEQFF

clone size: -
J gene: TRBJ1-2
V gene: TRBV7-2
D gene: TRBD1
CDR3 DNA: TGTGCCAGCAGCTCAGGGGGCGGGAAACGCTACACCTTC
CDR3 protein: CASSSGGGKRYTF

clone size: -
J gene: TRBJ1-1
V gene: TRBV29-1
D gene: -
CDR3 DNA: TGCAGCGTCAAACAGGCCTTGAACACTGAAGCTTTCTTT
CDR3 protein: CSVKQALNTEAFF

clone size: -
J gene: TRBJ2-3
V gene: TRBV7-2
D gene: TRBD2
CDR3 DNA: TGTGCCAGCAGCCGTAGCGGGGGGGCCCGGGATACGCAGTATTTT
CDR3 protein: CASSRSGGARDTQYF

clone size: -
J gene: TRBJ2-5
V gene: TRBV11-2
D gene: -
CDR3 DNA: TGTGCCATAGGTGGGCCGGGGGCCCAGTACTTC
CDR3 protein: CAIGGPGAQYF

clone size: -
J gene: TRBJ1-3
V gene: TRBV5-6
D gene: -
CDR3 DNA: TGTGCCAGCACCCTCACCGGGGGATACTCTGGAAACACCATATATTTT
CDR3 protein: CASTLTGGYSGNTIYF

clone size: once
J gene: TRBJ2-1
V gene: TRBV5-1
D gene: -
CDR3 DNA: TGCGCCAGCAGCCGGACTCAACCGCAGCACAATGAGCAGTTCTTC
CDR3 protein: CASSRTQPQHNEQFF

clone size: -
J gene: TRBJ1-5
V gene: TRBV7-2
D gene: -
CDR3 DNA: TGTGCCAGCAGCTTTGTGGCCAATCAGCCCCAGCATTTT
CDR3 protein: CASSFVANQPQHF

clone size: -
J gene: TRBJ2-3
V gene: TRBV7-3
D gene: -
CDR3 DNA: TGTGCCAGCAGCTTAGAAGGGGTTGTTTTGCAGTATTTT
CDR3 protein: CASSLEGVVLQYF

clone size: -
J gene: TRBJ1-1
V gene: TRBV6-5
D gene: -
CDR3 DNA: TGTGCCAGCAGCGAGACGCGGGGGAACACTGAAGCTTTCTTT
CDR3 protein: CASSETRGNTEAFF

clone size: -
J gene: TRBJ2-5
V gene: TRBV5-8
D gene: -
CDR3 DNA: TGTGCCAACCGTAGGGGACAAGAGACCCAGTACTTC
CDR3 protein: CANRRGQETQYF

clone size: few
J gene: TRBJ2-1
V gene: TRBV7-9
D gene: -
CDR3 DNA: TGTGCCACCTCTGCTATTACTAACAATGAGCAGTTCTTC
CDR3 protein: CATSAITNNEQFF

clone size: -
J gene: TRBJ1-4
V gene: TRBV5-8
D gene: -
CDR3 DNA: TGTGCCAGCAGCCCCGGGAGCTCCAACACCGGGGTGAAAAATGAAAAACTGTTTTTT
CDR3 protein: CASSPGSSNTGVKNEKLFF

clone size: -
J gene: TRBJ1-2
V gene: TRBV18
D gene: TRBD1
CDR3 DNA: TGTGCCAGCTCACCACAAGTAACGGGACAGGAAGGGGGCTACACCTTC
CDR3 protein: CASSPQVTGQEGGYTF

clone size: -
J gene: TRBJ1-6
V gene: TRBV6-5
D gene: -
CDR3 DNA: TGTGCCAGCAGAGATAGCTCCTATAATTCACCCCTCCACTTT
CDR3 protein: CASRDSSYNSPLHF

clone size: -
J gene: TRBJ2-1
V gene: TRBV20-1
D gene: TRBD2
CDR3 DNA: TGCAGTGCCAGTAAAACCTATAGCGGGAGGGGGGGCAATGAGCAGTTCTTC
CDR3 protein: CSASKTYSGRGGNEQFF

clone size: -
J gene: TRBJ2-1
V gene: TRBV14
D gene: TRBD2
CDR3 DNA: TGTGCCAGCAGCCCGATACTAGCGGCGTCTTGGGAGCAGTTCTTC
CDR3 protein: CASSPILAASWEQFF

clone size: -
J gene: TRBJ1-4
V gene: TRBV7-9
D gene: -
CDR3 DNA: TGTGCAACCCAACCCGGGCTGCGGGGGGAAAAACTGTTTTTT
CDR3 protein: CATQPGLRGEKLFF

clone size: -
J gene: TRBJ1-5
V gene: TRBV12-5
D gene: -
CDR3 DNA: TGTGCTAGTGGTTTGGTGTGCGGGGAACAAAATCAGCCCCAGCATTTT
CDR3 protein: CASGLVCGEQNQPQHF

clone size: -
J gene: TRBJ2-1
V gene: TRBV5-4
D gene: -
CDR3 DNA: TGTGCCAGCAGCCCCAACCGGGGGTCCTACAATGAGCAGTTCTTC
CDR3 protein: CASSPNRGSYNEQFF

clone size: few
J gene: TRBJ2-5
V gene: TRBV4-3
D gene: -
CDR3 DNA: TGCGCCAGCAGCCAAGGTTTAGGGGAAGAGACCCAGTACTTC
CDR3 protein: CASSQGLGEETQYF

clone size: -
J gene: TRBJ1-2
V gene: TRBV12-3/TRBV12-4
D gene: -
CDR3 DNA: TGTGCCAGCAGTCGTACAGGGTATGGCTACACCTTC
CDR3 protein: CASSRTGYGYTF

clone size: -
J gene: TRBJ2-6
V gene: TRBV2
D gene: -
CDR3 DNA: TGTGCCAGCAGCGACCTCTGGGCCTCTGGGGCCAACGTCCTGACTTTC
CDR3 protein: CASSDLWASGANVLTF

clone size: few
J gene: TRBJ1-1
V gene: TRBV19
D gene: TRBD1
CDR3 DNA: TGTGCCAGTAGTAGACAGGGGGAGGCTTTAGCTTTCTTT
CDR3 protein: CASSRQGEALAFF

clone size: -
J gene: TRBJ2-3
V gene: TRBV2
D gene: -
CDR3 DNA: TGTGCCAGCACGGGGGACAGCACAGATACGCAGTATTTT
CDR3 protein: CASTGDSTDTQYF

clone size: -
J gene: TRBJ1-2
V gene: TRBV28
D gene: -
CDR3 DNA: TGTGCCAGCAGTTTATTGCTGGGCGAGGGCTACACCTTC
CDR3 protein: CASSLLLGEGYTF

clone size: -
J gene: TRBJ2-7
V gene: TRBV4-3
D gene: TRBD1
CDR3 DNA: TGCGCCAGCAGCCCCCTTCAAGGACAGGGTGTGGGTGAGCAGTACTTC
CDR3 protein: CASSPLQGQGVGEQYF

clone size: -
J gene: TRBJ2-2
V gene: TRBV5-4
D gene: -
CDR3 DNA: TGTGCCAGCAGCACCCGACAGAGCACCGGGGAGCTGTTTTTT
CDR3 protein: CASSTRQSTGELFF

clone size: -
J gene: TRBJ1-2
V gene: TRBV5-4
D gene: TRBD1
CDR3 DNA: TGTGCCAGCTTTAGGGGACAGGGAGCTGGAATTTCCTATGGCTACACCTTC
CDR3 protein: CASFRGQGAGISYGYTF

clone size: few
J gene: TRBJ1-6
V gene: TRBV7-8
D gene: -
CDR3 DNA: TGTGCCAGCAGCTTGATAGGGGGTACGAATTCACCCCTCCACTTT
CDR3 protein: CASSLIGGTNSPLHF

clone size: -
J gene: TRBJ2-5
V gene: TRBV6-5
D gene: -
CDR3 DNA: TGTGCCAGCTTATGGGGCGGAAGCCAAGAGACCCAGTACTTC
CDR3 protein: CASLWGGSQETQYF

clone size: -
J gene: TRBJ1-6
V gene: TRBV28
D gene: TRBD1
CDR3 DNA: TGTGCCAGCAGTTCCGGACAGGGATCATATAATTCACCCCTCCACTTT
CDR3 protein: CASSSGQGSYNSPLHF

clone size: -
J gene: TRBJ1-1
V gene: TRBV28
D gene: -
CDR3 DNA: -
CDR3 protein: CASSTSGYTEAFF

clone size: -
J gene: TRBJ1-4
V gene: TRBV4-1
D gene: -
CDR3 DNA: TGCGCCAGCAGCCGCGGGGGGATAGGTGAAAAACTGTTTTTT
CDR3 protein: CASSRGGIGEKLFF

clone size: once
J gene: TRBJ1-2
V gene: TRBV9
D gene: TRBD1
CDR3 DNA: TGTGCCAGCAGCCGAGGACAGGTTTTCGACTACACCTTC
CDR3 protein: CASSRGQVFDYTF

clone size: -
J gene: TRBJ1-3
V gene: TRBV2
D gene: -
CDR3 DNA: TGTGCCAGCAGTGAAAGCGGAAACACCATATATTTT
CDR3 protein: CASSESGNTIYF